The source of this TCR beta chain is a study of spatial heterogeneity in lung cancer. Looking at the study overall: Within raw reads, each unique TCR and UMI combination appeared on average more than ten times.

Time point indicated: blood at routine non-recurrence follow-up after resection. The study sequenced unsorted whole RNA from tumor, nontumor lung or frozen PBMC. There are many counts of this clonotype. Its antigen is not identified. This CDR3 spans 17 amino acids. CDR1 is SGHDN and CDR2 is FVKESK in the germline V gene. V lost 4 bases and J 3 bases, leaving 22 bases between the germline ends. The study tagged each TCR cDNA molecule with a unique molecular identifier. Each CDR3 protein is one row after TCRdb ran MiXCR on the 5' RACE reads. The sample shows around 10,000 distinct CDR3 sequences, around 23% of them seen only once. Overall study findings and caveats: There were more appearances of ubiquitous expanded tumor TCRs in blood at resection than at follow-up.

The TCR was taken from a male donor with early-stage non-small cell lung cancer. The chain carries TRBV14 and TRBJ2-7; possible D gene TRBD1, 5 bases. Source: PBMCs, taken at follow-up. Here the CDR3 DNA reads TGTGCCAGCAGCCCCCAGTCGGGTCACAGGAGCATCTACGAGCAGTACTTC. Protein: CASSPQSGHRSIYEQYF.